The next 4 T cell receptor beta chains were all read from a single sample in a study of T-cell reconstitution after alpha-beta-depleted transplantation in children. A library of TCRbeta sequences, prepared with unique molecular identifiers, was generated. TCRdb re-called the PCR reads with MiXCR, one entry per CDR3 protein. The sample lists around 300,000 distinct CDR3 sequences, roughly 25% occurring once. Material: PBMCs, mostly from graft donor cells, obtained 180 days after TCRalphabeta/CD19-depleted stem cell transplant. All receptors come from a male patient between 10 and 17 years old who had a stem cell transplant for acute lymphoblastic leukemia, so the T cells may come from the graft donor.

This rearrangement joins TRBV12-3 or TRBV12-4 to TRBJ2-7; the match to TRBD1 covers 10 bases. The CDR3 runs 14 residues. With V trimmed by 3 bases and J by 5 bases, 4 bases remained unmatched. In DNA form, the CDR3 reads TGTGCCAGCAGTTTTGGGACAGGGGCCCACGAGCAGTACTTC. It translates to CASSFGTGAHEQYF.

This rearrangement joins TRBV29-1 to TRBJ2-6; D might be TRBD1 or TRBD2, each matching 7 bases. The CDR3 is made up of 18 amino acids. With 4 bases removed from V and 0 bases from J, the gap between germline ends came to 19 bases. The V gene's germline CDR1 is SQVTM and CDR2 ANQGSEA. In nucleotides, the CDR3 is TGCAGCGTTGTCGGCGGGGGACAGTCTTACTCTGGGGCCAACGTCCTGACTTTC. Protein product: CSVVGGGQSYSGANVLTF.

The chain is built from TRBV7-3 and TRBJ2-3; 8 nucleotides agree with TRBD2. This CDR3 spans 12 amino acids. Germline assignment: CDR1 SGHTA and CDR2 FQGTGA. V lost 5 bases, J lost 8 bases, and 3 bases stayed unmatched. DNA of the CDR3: TGTGCCAGCAGCCCCAGCGGGGGTACGCAGTATTTT. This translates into CASSPSGGTQYF. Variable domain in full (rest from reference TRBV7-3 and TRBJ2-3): GAGVSQTPSNKVTEKGKYVELRCDPISGHTALYWYRQSLGQGPEFLIYFQGTGAADDSGLPNDRFFAVRPEGSVSTLKIQRTERGDSAVYLCASSPSGGTQYFGPGTRLTVL.

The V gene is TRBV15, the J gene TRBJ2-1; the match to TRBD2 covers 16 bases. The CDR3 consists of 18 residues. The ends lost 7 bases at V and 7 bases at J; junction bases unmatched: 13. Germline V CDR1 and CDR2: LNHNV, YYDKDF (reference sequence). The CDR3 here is CATTRPGLAGGRGNEQFF. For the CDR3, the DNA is TGTGCCACCACCCGACCGGGACTAGCGGGAGGGAGGGGGAATGAGCAGTTCTTC.